This T cell receptor beta chain is drawn from a study of blood T cell repertoires in COVID-19. Study details: Researchers got acute and convalescent COVID-19 samples from the United States, Italy and Spain. T cells, B-cell-depleted T cells, or PBMCs supplied cDNA or gDNA.

As processed by the authors: Amplification with reference gene primers provided the estimates of nucleated cell counts. The protocol was immunoSEQ multiplex PCR, while the TCRdb copy is restricted to in-frame clones and leaves out a portion. The DNA was the basis for D and trimming; V, J and clone size are from that table. The table has tens of thousands of clones, roughly 83% seen once. With 3 bases clipped from V and 7 bases from J, the junction kept 14 bases outside the gene matches. The CDR3 is 16 amino acids. From germline, CDR1 is SGHRS and CDR2 YFSETQ. Sequencing was done on a sample of peripheral blood. This rearrangement joins TRBV5-1 to TRBJ2-7; TRBD1 agrees at 9 bases. The origin of this receptor is a human donor in a cohort sampled during active COVID-19. The CDR3 region has the DNA TGCGCCAGCAGCTCTTCCGGGACAGGGACCTACGCGGAGCAGTACTTC. Protein sequence: CASSSSGTGTYAEQYF.